A single sample is the source of the 9 T cell receptor beta chains below, sequenced in a study of T cells in Graves' hyperthyroidism and ophthalmopathy. From RNA transcripts, TCR beta CDR3 regions were amplified. RT-PCR in the first round (using the HTBI primer set) targeted the TCR CDR3. TCRdb fed the multiplex PCR reads into MiXCR, producing one record per CDR3 protein. The profile shows about 560,000 distinct CDR3 sequences, over 15% of them singletons. The sample consisted of blood. All receptors come from a woman under 30 with Graves' hyperthyroidism.

This clonotype was seen more than once but under ten times. V usage is TRBV6-1 and J usage is TRBJ1-6, with a weak D call TRBD1 (6 bases). Trimming cost V 2 bases and J 9 bases, with 14 bases left between them. The CDR3 length is 15 residues. Germline CDR1 MNHNS, CDR2 SASEGT. The chain's CDR3 is CASSETQGVRSPLHF. CDR3 bases: TGTGCCAGCAGTGAAACACAGGGTGTCCGTTCACCCCTCCACTTT.

In its sample, this clonotype was seen a few times. The gene calls are TRBV11-2 and TRBJ2-2; D may be TRBD2 (6 bases). The CDR3 length is 17 residues. V was trimmed by 2 bases and J by 7 bases, leaving 20 bases between them. Per germline, CDR1 SGHAT and CDR2 FQNNGV. For the CDR3, the DNA is TGTGCCAGCAGCTTATTTGTTTTGGGGGGATACATCGGGGAGCTGTTTTTT. The encoded protein is CASSLFVLGGYIGELFF.

V gene TRBV12-3 or TRBV12-4 combines with J gene TRBJ2-1, with 9 bases lining up with TRBD1. The CDR3 loop spans 16 amino acids. Trimming cost V 6 bases and J 0 bases; bases outside gene matches: 6. This CDR3 is CASSRDRAGSYNEQFF. In DNA, the CDR3 is TGTGCCAGCAGCCGGGACAGGGCAGGCTCCTACAATGAGCAGTTCTTC.

This clonotype was observed a handful of times. Germline and junction disagree at one end, which may indicate a read error. This chain links TRBV11-2 with TRBJ2-6, with D maybe TRBD1 (5 bases). The CDR3 consists of 14 residues. Looked up from germline, CDR1 is SGHAT and CDR2 is FQNNGV. The CDR3 protein is CASSLRAGANVPTF. CDR3 coding DNA: TGTGCCAGCAGCCTCAGGGCTGGGGCCAACGTCCCGACTTTC.

In this sample, this clonotype turned up many times. The chain couples TRBV27 to TRBJ2-2; D may be TRBD1 or TRBD2 (6 bases each). The CDR3 consists of 16 residues. Germline V gene lookup returns CDR1 MNHEY and CDR2 SMNVEV (reference sequence). V was cut by 3 bases and J by 3 bases, with 14 bases left in between. CDR3: CASSFGGYGYTGELFF. As DNA, the CDR3 is TGTGCCAGCAGTTTCGGGGGCTACGGGTACACCGGGGAGCTGTTTTTT.

This clonotype has more than one count but fewer than ten. The chain uses TRBV6-1 and TRBJ2-2; 8 positions agree with TRBD1. The CDR3 consists of 14 residues. V shed 8 bases and J 6 bases; nucleotides not matched to a gene: 8. The germline gives CDR1 MNHNS, CDR2 SASEGT. CDR3 in amino acids: CASGRQGRAGELFF. The CDR3 coding sequence is TGTGCCAGCGGTAGACAGGGGCGAGCCGGGGAGCTGTTTTTT.

The chain has TRBV19 and TRBJ2-5; 7 bases match TRBD1. Germline V gene lookup returns CDR1 LNHDA and CDR2 SQIVND (reference sequence). The junction had 11 bases not matched to a gene; V was cut back by 5 bases and J by 5 bases. This CDR3 comprises 15 residues. As DNA, the CDR3 is TGTGCCAGTAGTCCCACCAAGACAGGGTGGGAGACCCAGTACTTC. Its protein product is CASSPTKTGWETQYF.

The chain has TRBV28 and TRBJ2-4; D is ambiguous. This CDR3 contains 15 residues. V was pared by 6 bases and J by 0 bases, with 12 bases between. From germline, CDR1 is MDHEN and CDR2 SYDVKM. The CDR3 region is CASSQTRLAKNIQYF. The CDR3 nucleotides read TGTGCCAGCAGCCAGACAAGACTAGCCAAAAACATTCAGTACTTC.

This clonotype was recorded only once. The rearrangement joins TRBV7-2 to TRBJ1-1; the match to TRBD1 covers 9 bases. The CDR3 sequence is 16 residues long. The V segment lost 2 bases and the J segment 3 bases; nucleotides outside the gene matches: 7. Germline V gene lookup returns CDR1 SGHTA and CDR2 FQGNSA. DNA of the CDR3: TGTGCCAGCAGCTTACAAGGGACAGGGACCTACACTGAAGCTTTCTTT. This translates into CASSLQGTGTYTEAFF.